A selection of T cell receptor beta chains follows, all from one sample in a study of blood T cell repertoires in COVID-19. Assay used: immunoSEQ multiplex PCR; TCRdb lists only in-frame clones, some missing. The data show around 72,000 clones, about 91% seen once. The sample was peripheral blood. Every receptor here comes from a woman aged 45-59 years with acute or convalescent COVID-19. CDR3s include the opening cysteine and the closing phenylalanine or tryptophan. D genes are given only for firm matches. For some rows the clone size is stated as once, few or many, or as a class when expanded; others skip it.

V gene	J gene	clone size	D gene	CDR3 protein	CDR3 DNA
TRBV9	TRBJ1-3	-	-	CASASGFQPTSGNTIYF	TGTGCCAGTGCCTCGGGGTTCCAACCCACCTCTGGAAACACCATATATTTT
TRBV5-6	TRBJ1-4	-	-	CASSKSGRPNEKLFF	TGTGCCAGCAGCAAGTCAGGCCGTCCTAATGAAAAACTGTTTTTT
TRBV18	TRBJ2-5	-	TRBD1	CASSPRTGGLETQYF	TGTGCCAGCTCACCAAGAACAGGGGGCCTGGAGACCCAGTACTTC
TRBV7-8	TRBJ1-5	-	TRBD1	CASSPLGTGSRSNQPQHF	TGTGCCAGCAGTCCGTTGGGGACAGGGAGTCGTAGCAATCAGCCCCAGCATTTT
TRBV7-9	TRBJ2-7	-	-	CASSPRAGSYEQYF	TGTGCCAGCAGCCCCCGAGCGGGCTCCTACGAGCAGTACTTC
TRBV29-1	TRBJ1-2	few	-	CSVEDLSYGYTF	TGCAGCGTTGAAGATCTCAGCTATGGCTACACCTTC
TRBV7-2	TRBJ1-2	-	-	CASSSPGVSGGYGYTF	TGTGCCAGCAGCTCCCCCGGCGTCAGCGGGGGCTATGGCTACACCTTC
TRBV9	TRBJ2-4	-	TRBD1	CASSARDRDISIQYF	TGTGCCAGCAGCGCCCGGGACAGGGATATCAGCATTCAGTACTTC
TRBV12-3/TRBV12-4	TRBJ2-7	-	TRBD1	CASSVSGGEQYF	TGTGCCAGCAGTGTTTCAGGGGGCGAGCAGTACTTC
TRBV6-5	TRBJ1-3	-	-	CASSLGTPSGNTIYF	TGTGCCAGCAGTCTCGGGACACCCTCTGGAAACACCATATATTTT
TRBV9	TRBJ2-1	-	-	CASSVSASSYNEQFF	TGTGCCAGCAGCGTATCTGCGAGCTCCTACAATGAGCAGTTCTTC
TRBV2	TRBJ1-5	-	-	CASSEELGSNQPQHF	TGTGCCAGCAGTGAAGAACTAGGTAGCAATCAGCCCCAGCATTTT
TRBV14	TRBJ2-5	-	TRBD2	CASSQMGRTSGAGETQYF	TGTGCCAGCAGCCAGATGGGGAGGACTAGCGGGGCTGGGGAGACCCAGTACTTC
TRBV19	TRBJ2-3	-	TRBD2	CASSAQPGLAGVADTQYF	TGTGCCAGTAGTGCGCAACCGGGACTAGCGGGAGTGGCAGATACGCAGTATTTT
TRBV7-8	TRBJ2-1	-	TRBD2	CASSLAGTSTYNEQFF	TGTGCCAGCAGCTTAGCGGGGACTAGCACCTACAATGAGCAGTTCTTC
TRBV10-3	TRBJ1-2	once	-	CAISELPELGYTF	TGTGCCATCAGCGAGTTACCCGAACTTGGCTACACCTTC
TRBV27	TRBJ2-1	-	-	CASSSLGQYNEQFF	TGTGCCAGCAGTTCTCTAGGACAATACAATGAGCAGTTCTTC
TRBV29-1	TRBJ2-5	-	-	CSVDYPSGETQYF	TGCAGCGTAGACTACCCCTCTGGAGAGACCCAGTACTTC
TRBV5-1	TRBJ2-3	-	-	CASSLGTRDTQYF	TGCGCCAGCAGCTTGGGAACTAGAGATACGCAGTATTTT
TRBV18	TRBJ1-1	once	-	CASSPDRGHLNTEAFF	TGTGCCAGCTCCCCTGATAGGGGACATTTGAACACTGAAGCTTTCTTT
TRBV7-2	TRBJ2-3	-	-	CASSSGVDTQYF	TGTGCCAGCAGCTCAGGGGTAGATACGCAGTATTTT
TRBV28	TRBJ2-3	-	-	CASSLLGEGQYF	TGTGCCAGCAGTTTATTGGGAGAAGGACAGTATTTT
TRBV18	TRBJ1-6	-	TRBD1	CASSTTGVNSPLHF	TGTGCCAGCTCAACGACAGGGGTGAATTCACCCCTCCACTTT
TRBV5-5	TRBJ2-5	-	-	CATTGVRETQYF	TGTGCCACCACGGGGGTCAGAGAGACCCAGTACTTC
TRBV24-1	TRBJ2-7	-	-	CATSDDSYEQYF	TGTGCCACCAGTGACGACAGTTACGAGCAGTACTTC
TRBV11-1	TRBJ2-7	-	TRBD1	CASSLLGGRGHEQYF	TGTGCCAGCAGCCTCCTCGGGGGCAGGGGGCACGAGCAGTACTTC
TRBV2	TRBJ1-1	few	-	CAVTGSMNTEAFF	TGTGCCGTAACAGGGTCCATGAACACTGAAGCTTTCTTT
TRBV30	TRBJ1-5	-	-	CAWSVGGTQPQHF	TGTGCCTGGAGTGTCGGAGGGACTCAGCCCCAGCATTTT
TRBV5-1	TRBJ2-3	-	-	CASSPGISSTDTQYF	TGCGCCAGCAGCCCGGGTATATCTAGCACAGATACGCAGTATTTT
TRBV6-5	TRBJ2-7	-	-	CASSYSRTVSYEQYF	TGTGCCAGCAGTTACTCGAGGACAGTTTCCTACGAGCAGTACTTC
TRBV19	TRBJ2-7	-	TRBD1	CASSMGAGGYEQYF	TGTGCCAGTAGTATGGGGGCAGGGGGTTACGAGCAGTACTTC
TRBV9	TRBJ2-1	once	-	CASSVGPSGHNEQFF	TGTGCCAGCAGCGTAGGTCCTTCAGGTCACAATGAGCAGTTCTTC
TRBV5-1	TRBJ2-1	-	TRBD1	CASSLAGTVYNEQFF	TGCGCCAGCAGCTTGGCGGGGACAGTATACAATGAGCAGTTCTTC
TRBV3-1/TRBV3-2	TRBJ2-5	-	-	CASSQAGIYQETQYF	TGTGCCAGCAGCCAAGCCGGGATTTACCAAGAGACCCAGTACTTC
TRBV5-1	TRBJ1-2	-	TRBD1	CASSDTMTGAQSGYTF	TGCGCCAGCAGCGACACGATGACAGGGGCCCAGAGTGGCTACACCTTC
TRBV6-6	TRBJ1-2	-	-	CASSSTGQSGGYTF	TGTGCCAGCAGTTCCACCGGACAGTCTGGGGGCTACACCTTC